This passage covers 26 T cell receptor beta chains from one sample sequenced in a study of OX40 agonist ivuxolimab in advanced cancers. The protocol was immunoSEQ multiplex PCR, while the TCRdb copy is restricted to in-frame clones and leaves out a portion. The data hold about 79,000 clones, with less than 95% observed a single time. The sequencing here drew on CD4+ or CD8+ T cells sorted from blood, taken in a trial of the OX40 agonist ivuxolimab. These receptors were collected from an adult with an advanced solid tumor such as melanoma, head and neck, liver or kidney cancer.

The gene calls are TRBV19 and TRBJ2-1; D unresolved. The CDR3 consists of 13 residues. The V gene's germline CDR1 is LNHDA and CDR2 SQIVND (reference sequence). Trimming cost V 3 bases and J 7 bases, with 10 bases left between them. CDR3 region: CASSMGISNEQFF. The CDR3 bases are TGTGCCAGTAGTATGGGGATATCGAATGAGCAGTTCTTC.

The gene calls are TRBV7-6 and TRBJ2-3, with D unresolved. There are 14 residues in the CDR3. The ends were cut back, 0 bases at V and 7 bases at J, with 11 bases in the middle. The germline V gene has CDR1 SGHVS and CDR2 FNYEAQ. CDR3 sequence reads: CASSLAAHGNTQYF. The CDR3 DNA is TGTGCCAGCAGCTTAGCGGCTCATGGGAATACGCAGTATTTT.

This chain links TRBV6-1 with TRBJ1-5; D possibly corresponds to TRBD1 (6 bases). The CDR3 is made up of 14 amino acids. Germline loops: CDR1 MNHNS, CDR2 SASEGT. Written as DNA, the CDR3 is TGTGCGGGAGGGGGGCTCTATAGCAATCAGCCCCAGCATTTT. It specifies CAGGGLYSNQPQHF.

The gene calls are TRBV2 and TRBJ1-2; possible D gene TRBD1, 5 bases. V was cut by 9 bases and J by 6 bases, with 17 bases left in between. This CDR3 comprises 13 residues. Germline CDR1 is SNHLY and CDR2 is FYNNEI. Here the CDR3 DNA reads TGTGCCAGACTACAGGAACAAGTTAATGGCTACACCTTC. Translating gives CARLQEQVNGYTF.

The chain combines TRBV2 with TRBJ2-7; D unresolved. V was trimmed by 2 bases and J by 3 bases, leaving 17 bases between them. CDR1 SNHLY and CDR2 FYNNEI come from the germline V gene. The CDR3 has 16 residues. The CDR3 region is CASSEYLADGSYEQYF. As DNA, the CDR3 is TGTGCCAGCAGTGAATACTTAGCCGACGGCAGCTACGAGCAGTACTTC.

The V call is TRBV10-3, the J call TRBJ2-7; 10 bases line up with TRBD2. This CDR3 is 12 amino acids long. The germline gives CDR1 ENHRY, CDR2 SYGVKD. After removal of 11 bases from V and 5 bases from J, the junction contained 6 bases not matched to a gene. CDR3 residues: CASGLAIHEQYF. DNA of the CDR3: TGTGCCTCGGGACTAGCGATACACGAGCAGTACTTC.

This chain uses TRBV6-1 with TRBJ2-7, with D possibly TRBD1 on 5 matching bases. Germline CDR1 and CDR2: MNHNS and SASEGT. The CDR3 extends over 14 amino acids. The germline V and J ends were trimmed by 3 bases and 2 bases, with 11 bases remaining between them. The CDR3 DNA reads TGTGCCAGCAGTGAGTGGCAGGGAACCTACGAGCAGTACTTC. Translation gives CASSEWQGTYEQYF.

This sequence joins TRBV7-9 and TRBJ2-7; 8 bases match TRBD2. CDR3 length equals 16 residues. Germline CDR1 SEHNR, CDR2 FQNEAQ (reference sequence). Trimming removed 1 base from V and 0 bases from J; junction bases left unmatched: 5. CDR3 DNA: TGTGCCAGCAGCTTAGGCGGGGGGCCTAGCTCCTACGAGCAGTACTTC. Encoded protein: CASSLGGGPSSYEQYF.

In nucleotides, the CDR3 is TGTGCCAGCAGCTTAACTAGCGCCTCTGACACAGATACGCAGTATTTT. Translated, it gives CASSLTSASDTDTQYF. This chain links TRBV7-7 with TRBJ2-3; 7 nucleotides match TRBD2. CDR1 and CDR2 (germline): SSHAT, FNYEAQ (reference sequence). There are 16 residues in the CDR3. With 2 bases clipped from V and 2 bases from J, the junction kept 7 bases outside the gene matches.

This clone showed up just once. The rearrangement joins TRBV19 to TRBJ2-6; 7 bases line up with TRBD2. CDR1 is LNHDA and CDR2 is SQIVND in the germline V gene (reference sequence). The V and J ends lost 2 bases and 0 bases, in that order; junction bases with no gene match: 7. CDR3 size: 18 residues. The CDR3, as DNA: TGTGCCAGTAGTATACGGTTTGCGGGAGACTCTGGGGCCAACGTCCTGACTTTC. The encoded protein is CASSIRFAGDSGANVLTF.

This chain uses TRBV13 with TRBJ1-4, with 9 nucleotides matching TRBD1. Germline CDR1 reads PRHDT; CDR2 reads FYEKMQ (reference sequence). The CDR3 covers 16 residues. The junction had 12 bases not matched to a gene; V was cut back by 5 bases and J by 8 bases. CDR3 sequence: CASSPNPTGGREKLFF. The CDR3 region has the DNA TGTGCCAGCAGCCCTAACCCCACAGGGGGCCGGGAAAAACTGTTTTTT. Full variable domain (missing parts from reference TRBV13 and TRBJ1-4): AAGVIQSPRHLIKEKRETATLKCYPIPRHDTVYWYQQGPGQDPQFLISFYEKMQSDKGSIPDRFSAQQFSDYHSELNMSSLELGDSALYFCASSPNPTGGREKLFFGSGTQLSVL.

This chain joins TRBV27 and TRBJ2-7; maybe TRBD2 (6 bases). V was trimmed by 5 bases and J by 2 bases, leaving 13 bases between them. The CDR3 totals 14 residues. CDR1 and CDR2 from the germline V gene are MNHEY and SMNVEV (reference sequence). The CDR3 here is CASSGGGGAYEQYF. CDR3 bases: TGTGCCAGCAGTGGGGGAGGAGGGGCCTACGAGCAGTACTTC.

The count of this clone is one. The V gene is TRBV10-3, the J gene TRBJ1-2; maybe TRBD1 (5 bases). The CDR3 contains 15 residues. V lost 0 bases, J lost 4 bases, and 12 bases lay in between. In germline, CDR1 is ENHRY, CDR2 SYGVKD. The CDR3 DNA reads as TGTGCCATCAGTGAGTCGACTCCGGGGCTCTATGGCTACACCTTC. This codes for CAISESTPGLYGYTF.

V usage is TRBV7-6 and J usage is TRBJ2-5; D possibly corresponds to TRBD1 (6 bases). The V end was cut by 1 base, the J end by 0 bases, with 6 bases between. CDR3 length equals 14 residues. Germline V gives CDR1 SGHVS, CDR2 FNYEAQ. CDR3 nucleotides: TGTGCCAGCAGCTTAGGACAGGACCAAGAGACCCAGTACTTC. This translates into CASSLGQDQETQYF.

The chain employs TRBV10-3 and TRBJ2-7, with D possibly matching TRBD2 (5 bases). Trimming pared 1 base from V and 0 bases from J, leaving 13 bases between. The CDR3 runs to 16 residues. Germline CDR1 reads ENHRY; CDR2 reads SYGVKD. The CDR3 here is CAISEYWTGPSYEQYF. The CDR3 nucleotides are TGTGCCATCAGTGAGTACTGGACTGGACCCTCCTACGAGCAGTACTTC.

This chain uses TRBV9 with TRBJ2-7, with 7 bases that match TRBD2. Germline V lookup: CDR1 SGDLS, CDR2 YYNGEE. This CDR3 region has 16 residues. J was trimmed by 2 bases and V by 2 bases; bases with no gene match: 10. The CDR3 coding sequence is TGTGCCAGCAGCGTCGCCGCTAGCGGCCCGGCCTACGAGCAGTACTTC. It is translated as CASSVAASGPAYEQYF.

The chain joins TRBV7-6 to TRBJ2-1; 9 bases are a match to TRBD2. V was pared by 7 bases and J by 8 bases, with 9 bases of the junction left unmatched. Looked up from germline, CDR1 is SGHVS and CDR2 is FNYEAQ. CDR3 length equals 14 residues. The CDR3 DNA is TGTGCCAGCACCCAGCTAGCGGGGATATATGAGCAGTTCTTC. This sequence encodes CASTQLAGIYEQFF. The whole variable domain, filled in from reference TRBV7-6 and TRBJ2-1, reads GAGVSQSPRYKVTKRGQDVALRCDPISGHVSLYWYRQALGQGPEFLTYFNYEAQQDKSGLPNDRFSAERPEGSISTLTIQRTEQRDSAMYRCASTQLAGIYEQFFGPGTRLTVL.

V is TRBV9 and J is TRBJ2-3; D gene uncertain. The V gene's germline CDR1 is SGDLS and CDR2 YYNGEE. This CDR3 spans 14 amino acids. Deletions cut 4 bases from V and 2 bases from J, with 11 bases between. The CDR3 DNA reads TGTGCCAGCAGCCCATCGATAACCACAGATACGCAGTATTTT. It encodes CASSPSITTDTQYF.

This chain joins TRBV6-5 and TRBJ2-1; 8 bases fit TRBD1. The CDR3 sequence is 14 residues long. Per germline, CDR1 MNHEY and CDR2 SVGAGI. V was pared by 5 bases and J by 2 bases, with 2 bases of the junction left unmatched. This CDR3 is CASSIQGAYNEQFF. CDR3 sequence (DNA): TGTGCCAGCAGTATACAGGGGGCCTACAATGAGCAGTTCTTC.

The chain carries TRBV6-4 and TRBJ2-7; 13 nucleotides align to TRBD2. Germline CDR1 is MRHNA and CDR2 is SNTAGT. CDR3 length equals 17 residues. V trimming: 4 bases; J trimming: 3 bases; junction bases outside the gene matches: 9. CDR3 amino acids: CASSATSGGPGVYEQYF. The DNA of the CDR3 is TGTGCCAGCAGTGCGACTAGCGGGGGGCCTGGAGTCTACGAGCAGTACTTC.

The genes are TRBV27 and TRBJ2-7; TRBD1 agrees at 9 bases. The junction had 2 bases not matched to a gene; V was cut back by 1 base and J by 4 bases. The CDR3 has 14 residues. Germline values: CDR1 MNHEY, CDR2 SMNVEV (reference sequence). CDR3 coding DNA: TGTGCCAGCAGTTTATGGACAGGGGATTACGAGCAGTACTTC. This translates into CASSLWTGDYEQYF.

V and J are TRBV19 and TRBJ2-2, with D unclear. The CDR3 has 15 residues. Trimming removed 2 bases from V and 7 bases from J, with 14 bases in between. In germline, CDR1 is LNHDA, CDR2 SQIVND (reference sequence). The CDR3 loop is CASSIMGLGFGELFF. The CDR3 bases are TGTGCCAGTAGTATAATGGGTTTGGGTTTCGGGGAGCTGTTTTTT.

This clone was detected only once. The chain joins TRBV18 to TRBJ1-1, with 7 bases fitting TRBD1. CDR3 size: 16 residues. Germline trimming cut 1 base from V and 5 bases from J; bases unmatched to any gene: 10. The germline CDR1 and CDR2 sequences are KGHSH and LQKENI. The CDR3, as DNA: TGTGCCAGCTCACCACTTTATGAGACAGGGAGAACTGAAGCTTTCTTT. Its protein product is CASSPLYETGRTEAFF.

The rearrangement links TRBV15 to TRBJ2-2, with a tentative D call TRBD1 (6 bases). This CDR3 is 15 amino acids long. V lost 0 bases and J lost 5, with 10 bases in between. The germline V gene encodes CDR1 LNHNV and CDR2 YYDKDF (reference sequence). CDR3 loop: CATSRDGQGTGELFF. The CDR3 region has the DNA TGTGCCACCAGCAGAGATGGGCAGGGGACCGGGGAGCTGTTTTTT.

The chain recombines TRBV13 with TRBJ2-4, with D perhaps TRBD1 (5 bases). Looked up from germline, CDR1 is PRHDT and CDR2 is FYEKMQ (reference sequence). Trimming removed 1 base at V and 3 bases at J, with 10 bases between. The CDR3 has 15 amino acids. CDR3 DNA: TGTGCCAGCAGCTTAGAGGGGTCTGGCAAAAACATTCAGTACTTC. This gives the protein CASSLEGSGKNIQYF.

This sequence joins TRBV11-2 and TRBJ1-2, with TRBD1 matching 9 bases. This CDR3 contains 13 residues. The trim removed 7 bases at V and 8 bases at J, leaving 8 bases unmatched. The germline CDR1 and CDR2 sequences are SGHAT and FQNNGV. CDR3 in amino acids: CASTSGTGPGYTF. CDR3 DNA: TGTGCCAGCACCTCCGGGACAGGGCCCGGCTACACCTTC. Full variable domain (outside the CDR3, taken from reference TRBV11-2 and TRBJ1-2): EAGVAQSPRYKIIEKRQSVAFWCNPISGHATLYWYQQILGQGPKLLIQFQNNGVVDDSQLPKDRFSAERLKGVDSTLKIQPAKLEDSAVYLCASTSGTGPGYTFGSGTRLTVV.